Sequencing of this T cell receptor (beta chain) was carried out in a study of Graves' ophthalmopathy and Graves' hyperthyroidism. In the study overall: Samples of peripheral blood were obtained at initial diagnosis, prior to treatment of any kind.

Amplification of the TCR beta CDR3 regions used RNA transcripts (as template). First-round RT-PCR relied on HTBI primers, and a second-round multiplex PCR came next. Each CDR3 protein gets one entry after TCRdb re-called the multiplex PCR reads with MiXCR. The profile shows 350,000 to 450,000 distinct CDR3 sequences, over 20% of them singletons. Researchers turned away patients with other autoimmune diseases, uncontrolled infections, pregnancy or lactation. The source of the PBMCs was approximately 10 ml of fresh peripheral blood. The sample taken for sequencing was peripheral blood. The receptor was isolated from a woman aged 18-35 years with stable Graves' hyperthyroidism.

CDR3 nucleotide sequence: TGCGCCAGCAGCCACGGGAACGGGGAGACCCAGTACTTC. It encodes CASSHGNGETQYF. The chain recombines TRBV4-1 with TRBJ2-5; D is perhaps TRBD2 (5 bases). V gave up 3 bases and J gave up 5 bases, with 10 bases separating them. CDR1 MGHRA and CDR2 YSYEKL come from the germline V gene. This CDR3 has 13 amino acids.